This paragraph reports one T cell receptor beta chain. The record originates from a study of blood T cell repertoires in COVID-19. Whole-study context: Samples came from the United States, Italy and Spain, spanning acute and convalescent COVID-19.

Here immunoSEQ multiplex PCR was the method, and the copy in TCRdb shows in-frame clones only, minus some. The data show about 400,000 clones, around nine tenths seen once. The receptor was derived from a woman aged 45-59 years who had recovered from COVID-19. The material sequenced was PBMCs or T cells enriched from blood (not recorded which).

DNA of the CDR3: TGTGCCAGCAGCTTCGGCTGGGGGGGAAACACAGATACGCAGTATTTT. As protein: CASSFGWGGNTDTQYF. This rearrangement joins TRBV7-9 to TRBJ2-3; 7 bases map to TRBD2. CDR1 is SEHNR, CDR2 FQNEAQ, per germline (reference sequence). Trimming at V came to 3 bases and at J to 2 bases, leaving 8 bases not matched to a gene. The CDR3 loop spans 16 amino acids.